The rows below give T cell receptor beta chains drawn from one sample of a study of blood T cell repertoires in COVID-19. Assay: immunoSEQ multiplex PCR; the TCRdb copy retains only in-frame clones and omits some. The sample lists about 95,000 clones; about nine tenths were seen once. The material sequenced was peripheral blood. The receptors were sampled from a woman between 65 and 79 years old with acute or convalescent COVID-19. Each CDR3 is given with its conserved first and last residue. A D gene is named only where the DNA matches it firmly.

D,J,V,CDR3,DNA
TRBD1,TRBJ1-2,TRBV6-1,CASSENVAGGLYGYTF,TGTGCCAGCAGTGAGAACGTGGCAGGGGGGCTCTATGGCTACACCTTC
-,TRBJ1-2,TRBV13,CASSREGALSPLYGYTF,TGTGCCAGCAGCAGAGAAGGGGCCTTATCACCACTTTATGGCTACACCTTC
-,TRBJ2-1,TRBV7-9,CASSPTQAASISSYNEQFF,TGTGCCAGCAGCCCTACCCAGGCCGCCAGTATCAGCTCCTACAATGAGCAGTTCTTC
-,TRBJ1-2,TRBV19,CASSSAGIYGYTF,TGTGCCAGTTCTTCTGCGGGCATCTATGGCTACACCTTC
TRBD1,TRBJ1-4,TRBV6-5,CASRRQGDEKLFF,TGTGCCAGCAGACGACAGGGGGACGAAAAACTGTTTTTT
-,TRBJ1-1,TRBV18,CASSPINWEGRSMNTEAFF,TGTGCCAGCTCACCAATCAATTGGGAGGGAAGGTCAATGAACACTGAAGCTTTCTTT
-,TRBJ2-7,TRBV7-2,CASSADTNYEQYF,TGTGCCAGCAGCGCAGACACCAACTACGAGCAGTACTTC
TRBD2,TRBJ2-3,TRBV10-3,CAIRGTSGPGGTDTQYF,TGTGCCATCAGGGGGACTAGCGGGCCCGGTGGCACAGATACGCAGTATTTT
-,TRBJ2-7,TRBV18,CASSPTQGYEQYF,TGTGCCAGCTCACCTACACAGGGTTACGAGCAGTACTTC
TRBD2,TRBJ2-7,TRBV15,CATSRDLREDRGYEQYF,TGTGCCACCAGCAGAGATCTGCGGGAGGACCGAGGATACGAGCAGTACTTC
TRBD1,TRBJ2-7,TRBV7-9,CASSGGTGGLKEQYF,TGTGCCAGCAGCGGCGGGACAGGGGGCTTGAAAGAGCAGTACTTC
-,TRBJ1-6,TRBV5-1,CASSSEGISPLHF,TGCGCCAGCAGCTCTGAGGGTATCTCACCCCTCCACTTT
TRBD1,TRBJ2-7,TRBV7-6,CASSEAGQGVYEQYF,TGTGCCAGCAGCGAAGCGGGACAGGGGGTTTACGAGCAGTACTTC
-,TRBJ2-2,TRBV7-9,CASSLAVAANTGELFF,TGTGCCAGCAGCTTAGCGGTAGCAGCAAACACCGGGGAGCTGTTTTTT
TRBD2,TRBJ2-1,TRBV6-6,CASSQTLAAGNYNEQFF,TGTGCCAGCAGTCAGACTTTGGCAGCGGGGAACTACAATGAGCAGTTCTTC